The 6 T cell receptor beta chains listed next were all sequenced from one sample in a study of cytomegalovirus exposure and HLA in healthy donors. PCR involved 60 Vbeta and 13 Jbeta primers. Profiled with immunoSEQ multiplex PCR; TCRdb holds only in-frame clones, not every one. The repertoire has 100,000 or so clones, 76% of them found once; the top ten carry over 3.5%. The sample comprised PBMCs. The receptors originated from a man between 40 and 49 years old in good health and CMV-seronegative.

This chain uses TRBV5-6 with TRBJ1-1; D is uncertain. Germline V gene data show CDR1 as SGHDT and CDR2 as YYEEEE. The CDR3 is 11 amino acids. V dropped 0 bases and J dropped 8 bases, with 5 bases sitting between them. The CDR3 protein is CASSLATEAFF. CDR3 DNA sequence: TGTGCCAGCAGCTTGGCCACAGAAGCTTTCTTT.

The chain has TRBV10-1 and TRBJ1-4; D is unclear. The germline V and J ends were trimmed by 1 base and 6 bases, with 15 bases remaining between them. This CDR3 has 16 amino acids. Germline CDR1 WNHNN, CDR2 SYGVQD (reference sequence). The CDR3 region is CASSECRLQVDEKLFF. The CDR3 nucleotides read TGCGCCAGCAGTGAGTGCAGGCTCCAAGTGGATGAAAAACTGTTTTTT.

The chain has TRBV28 and TRBJ1-5; 7 bases are a match to TRBD1. The CDR3 spans 15 residues. J lost 2 bases, V lost 10 bases, and 11 bases had no gene match. Germline CDR1 reads MDHEN; CDR2 reads SYDVKM. CDR3 sequence: CATATAGQGNQPQHF. The DNA of the CDR3 is TGTGCCACTGCGACCGCTGGACAGGGCAATCAGCCCCAGCATTTT.

The chain employs TRBV27 and TRBJ1-4, with 8 bases aligning to TRBD1. V gave up 9 bases and J gave up 8 bases; unmatched junction bases: 8. The germline CDR1 and CDR2 sequences are MNHEY and SMNVEV (reference sequence). The CDR3 contains 13 residues. The CDR3 DNA follows: TGTGCCAGTCCAGACAGGGGTAGCGAAAAACTGTTTTTT. Translated: CASPDRGSEKLFF.

The V and J genes are TRBV7-2 and TRBJ1-2; perhaps TRBD1 as D (6 bases). Trimming removed 4 bases at V and 7 bases at J, with 16 bases between. The CDR3 runs 14 residues. Per the germline V gene, CDR1 is SGHTA and CDR2 is FQGNSA. The CDR3 nucleotides read TGTGCCAGCAGCTCCTTGGACAGACCGGGTGGCTACACCTTC. As protein: CASSSLDRPGGYTF.

This clone showed up just once. V is TRBV2 and J is TRBJ2-7, with D tentatively TRBD2 (6 bases). Trimming cost V 0 bases and J 7 bases, with 22 bases left between them. CDR3 size: 17 residues. Germline loops: CDR1 SNHLY, CDR2 FYNNEI. CDR3 nucleotides: TGTGCCAGCAGTGAAGCACCCTCGGGACTTTTCTCGTCTGAGCAGTACTTC. Encoded protein: CASSEAPSGLFSSEQYF.